This is a list of T cell receptor beta chains from one sample in a study of beta chain features in type 1 diabetes. Assay: immunoSEQ multiplex PCR; the TCRdb copy retains only in-frame clones and omits some. The data show 640,000 or so clones, around 15% seen once. Material: naive CD4+ T cells from blood. The receptor source for this set is a man aged 18 to 30 with type 1 diabetes. Both conserved end residues are part of each CDR3. Fields, in order: J gene, D gene, V gene, clone size, CDR3 protein, CDR3 DNA. D genes are given only for firm matches. Some rows have no size entry. The others give once, few or many, or a class for an expanded clone.

J gene: TRBJ1-5; D gene: NA; V gene: TRBV5-1; clone size: few; CDR3 protein: CASSFEGRNQPQHF; CDR3 DNA: TGCGCCAGCAGCTTCGAGGGGCGCAATCAGCCCCAGCATTTT
J gene: TRBJ1-1; D gene: NA; V gene: TRBV14; clone size: few; CDR3 protein: CASSQDSRAGDTEAFF; CDR3 DNA: TGTGCCAGCAGCCAAGATTCCAGGGCTGGAGACACTGAAGCTTTCTTT
J gene: TRBJ2-5; D gene: TRBD2; V gene: TRBV28; clone size: few; CDR3 protein: CASSLLAGGQETQYF; CDR3 DNA: TGTGCCAGCAGTTTGCTAGCGGGAGGCCAAGAGACCCAGTACTTC
J gene: TRBJ2-4; D gene: NA; V gene: TRBV2; clone size: few; CDR3 protein: CASSDLPPGVKNIQYF; CDR3 DNA: TGTGCCAGCAGTGATCTCCCCCCGGGGGTCAAAAACATTCAGTACTTC
J gene: TRBJ1-2; D gene: NA; V gene: TRBV19; clone size: NA; CDR3 protein: CASKLGGENYGYTF; CDR3 DNA: TGTGCCAGTAAATTGGGCGGAGAGAACTATGGCTACACCTTC
J gene: TRBJ2-5; D gene: NA; V gene: TRBV7-2; clone size: NA; CDR3 protein: CASSLNGGGLQETQYF; CDR3 DNA: TGTGCCAGCAGCTTAAACGGGGGTGGCCTCCAAGAGACCCAGTACTTC
J gene: TRBJ1-1; D gene: NA; V gene: TRBV29-1; clone size: few; CDR3 protein: CSVVIGPGDGKAFF; CDR3 DNA: TGCAGCGTTGTGATCGGGCCGGGAGATGGAAAGGCTTTCTTT
J gene: TRBJ2-2; D gene: NA; V gene: TRBV29-1; clone size: NA; CDR3 protein: CSVEAGNNGELFF; CDR3 DNA: TGCAGCGTTGAAGCAGGGAATAACGGGGAGCTGTTTTTT
J gene: TRBJ2-1; D gene: TRBD2; V gene: TRBV29-1; clone size: few; CDR3 protein: CSVVFLAGGGEQFF; CDR3 DNA: TGCAGCGTTGTTTTCCTAGCGGGAGGCGGAGAGCAGTTCTTC
J gene: TRBJ2-5; D gene: NA; V gene: TRBV6-6; clone size: NA; CDR3 protein: CASSSAGAAQYF; CDR3 DNA: TGTGCCAGCAGTTCAGCGGGCGCAGCCCAGTACTTC
J gene: TRBJ2-4; D gene: NA; V gene: TRBV7-2; clone size: NA; CDR3 protein: CASQLRRGALINIQYF; CDR3 DNA: TGTGCCAGCCAGCTGCGAAGGGGGGCCCTAATAAACATTCAGTACTTC
J gene: TRBJ2-1; D gene: TRBD2; V gene: TRBV19; clone size: few; CDR3 protein: CASSIIAGVLYNEQFF; CDR3 DNA: TGTGCCAGTAGTATCATCGCGGGAGTACTTTACAATGAGCAGTTCTTC
J gene: TRBJ2-7; D gene: NA; V gene: TRBV27; clone size: NA; CDR3 protein: CASSSYRAQEIEQYF; CDR3 DNA: TGTGCCAGCAGTTCGTACCGGGCCCAGGAGATCGAGCAGTACTTC
J gene: TRBJ2-1; D gene: NA; V gene: TRBV28; clone size: NA; CDR3 protein: CASSGEPGSPYNEQFF; CDR3 DNA: TGTGCCAGCAGTGGGGAGCCGGGGTCGCCCTACAATGAGCAGTTCTTC
J gene: TRBJ2-3; D gene: NA; V gene: TRBV11-2; clone size: few; CDR3 protein: CASSLQGADTQYF; CDR3 DNA: TGTGCCAGCAGCTTACAGGGAGCAGATACGCAGTATTTT
J gene: TRBJ2-3; D gene: NA; V gene: TRBV5-1; clone size: few; CDR3 protein: CASSLRDTPSTDTQYF; CDR3 DNA: TGCGCCAGCAGTCTTCGTGACACGCCGAGCACAGATACGCAGTATTTT
J gene: TRBJ1-5; D gene: TRBD1; V gene: TRBV5-6; clone size: NA; CDR3 protein: CASRLQGAGQPQHF; CDR3 DNA: TGTGCCAGCAGGCTACAGGGGGCGGGTCAGCCCCAGCATTTT
J gene: TRBJ2-2; D gene: TRBD1; V gene: TRBV5-4; clone size: NA; CDR3 protein: CASSTLRTGNTGELFF; CDR3 DNA: TGTGCCAGCAGCACCCTAAGGACAGGGAACACCGGGGAGCTGTTTTTT
J gene: TRBJ1-2; D gene: NA; V gene: TRBV7-2; clone size: few; CDR3 protein: CASSLVAGRGYTF; CDR3 DNA: TGTGCCAGCAGCTTAGTCGCAGGTCGGGGCTACACCTTC
J gene: TRBJ2-4; D gene: NA; V gene: TRBV27; clone size: few; CDR3 protein: CASSPPGSKNIQYF; CDR3 DNA: TGTGCCAGCAGTCCACCGGGGTCCAAAAACATTCAGTACTTC